The clone carrying this T cell receptor beta chain has a count of ten or more. Antigen: not known. The CDR3 runs to 15 residues. The V segment lost 6 bases and the J segment 9 bases; nucleotides outside the gene matches: 13. Germline values: CDR1 MNHNY, CDR2 SVGAGI (reference sequence). These data originate in a study of T cells after posttransplantation cyclophosphamide. Notes on the study in general: Later post-transplant blood repertoires were often dominated by donor CD8+ memory clones. Tissue-infiltrating T cells from skin or gut overlapped little with blood T cells. After PTCy, TRB diversity resembled that of CNI/methotrexate controls.

Only in-frame clones appear in the TCRdb table, and some are missing; sequencing was by immunoSEQ multiplex PCR. This sample carries approximately 25,000 clones, none of them present only once. This related bone marrow graft donor gave peripheral blood on the day of marrow donation. The sequenced material came from PBMCs. The chain carries TRBV6-6 and TRBJ2-1; 8 nucleotides line up with TRBD2. The sequence derives from a woman in her forties or fifties in good health, CMV-negative, and a related stem cell transplant donor. CDR3 amino acids: CASRTMRGELGEQFF. The CDR3, as DNA: TGTGCCAGCAGGACAATGCGGGGGGAATTGGGTGAGCAGTTCTTC.